A single sample is the source of the 4 T cell receptor beta chains below, sequenced in a study of Ad26.COV2.S vaccination and SARS-CoV-2 variants (dated by TCRdb to the early 2020s). Library method: the immunoSEQ multiplex PCR assay. Sourced from immuneACCESS, this table was stored by TCRdb with only in-frame sequences that have V and J called. A share of the clones is absent; for the studies checked, an unresolved V gene accounts for under half, and the remainder has no known explanation. The sample data list approximately 300,000 clones, and just under 85% of these were observed just once. The ten biggest clones cover approximately 2.1% of the sample. The meaning of the sample's treatment or condition label: over 15 received Ad26.COV2.S at low or high dose, single or two shots; 5 received placebo; per-sample allocation not given. For vaccine and placebo recipients, the sequenced repertoires came from samples collected on day 63 after the first injection.

Sequenced here: peripheral blood, sampled in a trial of Ad26.COV2.S vaccine versus placebo. The source is a person between 18 and 59 years old who received the Ad26.COV2.S COVID-19 vaccine or a placebo.

J is TRBJ2-7 and V is TRBV5-1; D possibly corresponds to TRBD1 (6 bases). CDR1 and CDR2 from the germline V gene are SGHRS and YFSETQ. V was cut by 0 bases and J by 6 bases, with 13 bases left in between. The CDR3 runs to 14 residues. The CDR3 here is CASSLATTGSEQYF. The CDR3 bases are TGCGCCAGCAGCTTGGCCACCACAGGGAGCGAGCAGTACTTC.

The chain recombines TRBV7-9 with TRBJ2-3; tentative D call: TRBD1 (6 bases). Trimming took 5 bases from V and 8 from J, leaving 23 bases between them. The CDR3 length is 16 residues. CDR1 and CDR2 (germline): SEHNR, FQNEAQ (reference sequence). CDR3 sequence reads: CASSLNSGALTGTQYF. Here the CDR3 DNA reads TGTGCCAGCAGCCTTAATTCAGGGGCCCTCACTGGTACGCAGTATTTT.

This chain joins TRBV18 and TRBJ2-7; 7 nucleotides agree with TRBD1. J gave up 4 bases and V 4 bases, and 13 bases lay outside the gene matches. Germline loops: CDR1 KGHSH, CDR2 LQKENI. CDR3 length: 16 residues. The CDR3 sequence is CASSRSVGGAEYEQYF. In DNA form, the CDR3 reads TGTGCCAGCTCACGGAGTGTAGGGGGCGCTGAGTACGAGCAGTACTTC.

The chain has TRBV27 and TRBJ1-1, with 7 bases aligning to TRBD1. The length of the CDR3 is 14 residues. The germline V gene encodes CDR1 MNHEY and CDR2 SMNVEV (reference sequence). The trim removed 4 bases at V and 3 bases at J, leaving 5 bases unmatched. CDR3 coding DNA: TGTGCCAGCAGTTCACAGGGGTTTTACACTGAAGCTTTCTTT. Translated: CASSSQGFYTEAFF.